This TCR beta chain was obtained from a study of cytomegalovirus exposure and HLA in healthy donors. Some clones are missing from TCRdb's copy, which holds only in-frame ones; the method was immunoSEQ multiplex PCR. The data show a few hundred thousand clones, under 95% seen once. Germline V gene lookup returns CDR1 SEHNR and CDR2 FQNEAQ (reference sequence). Trimming took off 5 bases at V and 0 bases at J, with 11 bases between the two ends. The CDR3 contains 15 residues. This TCR came from a young woman in good health and CMV-seronegative. V gene TRBV7-9 combines with J gene TRBJ2-1, with no clear D. The sequenced sample was PBMCs. CDR3 region: CASSRVSSSYNEQFF. As DNA, the CDR3 is TGTGCCAGCAGCCGTGTATCCAGCTCCTACAATGAGCAGTTCTTC.